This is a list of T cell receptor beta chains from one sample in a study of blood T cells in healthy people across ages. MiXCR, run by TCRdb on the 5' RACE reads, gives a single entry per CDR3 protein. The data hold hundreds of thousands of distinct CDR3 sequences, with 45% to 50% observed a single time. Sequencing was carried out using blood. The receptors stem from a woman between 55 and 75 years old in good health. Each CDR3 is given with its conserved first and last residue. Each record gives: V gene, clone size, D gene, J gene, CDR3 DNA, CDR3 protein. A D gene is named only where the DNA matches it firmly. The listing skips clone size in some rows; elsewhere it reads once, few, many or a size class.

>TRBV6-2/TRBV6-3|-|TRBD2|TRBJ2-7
TGTGCCAGCACTCAACCGGGACTAGCGACCTACGAGCAGTACTTC
CASTQPGLATYEQYF
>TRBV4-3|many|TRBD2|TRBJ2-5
TGCGCCAGCAGCCCCAAGGCGGCGGGAGGTAACCAAGAGACCCAGTACTTC
CASSPKAAGGNQETQYF
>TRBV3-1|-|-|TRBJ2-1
TGTGCCAGCAGCCAGGGGTGGGTACCAAATGAGCAGTTCTTC
CASSQGWVPNEQFF
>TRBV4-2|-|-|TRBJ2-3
TGTGCCAGCAGCCAAGTAACGGGATATTCAGATACGCAGTATTTT
CASSQVTGYSDTQYF
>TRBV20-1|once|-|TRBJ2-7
TGCAGTGCTAGGAAACAGGCCTCCTACGAGCAGTACTTC
CSARKQASYEQYF
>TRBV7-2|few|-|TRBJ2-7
TGTGCCAGCAGCCCGCCCCCGGGGAACTACGAGCAGTACTTC
CASSPPPGNYEQYF
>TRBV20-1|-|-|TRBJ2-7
TGCAGTGCTAGCGGGACATACTCCTACGAGCAGTACTTC
CSASGTYSYEQYF
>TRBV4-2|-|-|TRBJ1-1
TGTGCCAGCAGCCAAGATCGGAGGAACACTGAAGCTTTCTTT
CASSQDRRNTEAFF
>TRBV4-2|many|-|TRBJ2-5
TGTGCCAGCAGCCCGGGTGGGCAGCGAGAGACCCAGTACTTC
CASSPGGQRETQYF
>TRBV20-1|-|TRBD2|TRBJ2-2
TGCAGTGCTAGAGGAGGGACTAGCGTCCCCGGGGAGCTGTTTTTT
CSARGGTSVPGELFF
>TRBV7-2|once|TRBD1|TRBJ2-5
TGTGCCAGCAGCTCAAAGACCTCTGGGACAGGGTTTGCCAATGAGCAGTACTTC
CASSSKTSGTGFANEQYF
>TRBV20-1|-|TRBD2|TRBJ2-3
TGCAGTGCTAGAGATCCTTCCGGCGGGAGGAGGCGCACAGATACGCAGTATTTT
CSARDPSGGRRRTDTQYF
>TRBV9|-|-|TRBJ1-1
TGTGCCAGCAGCGTAGACGGGACCACTGAAGCTTTCTTT
CASSVDGTTEAFF
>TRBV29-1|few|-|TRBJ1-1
TGCAGCGTTGAAAAGCCGTTGAACACTGAAGCTTTCTTT
CSVEKPLNTEAFF
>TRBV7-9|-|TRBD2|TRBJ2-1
TGTGCCAGCAGCGAAATAGCGGGAGTTAAGCTTGAGCAGTTCTTC
CASSEIAGVKLEQFF
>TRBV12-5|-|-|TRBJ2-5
TGTGCTAGTGGTTTCCGACAAGAGACCCAGTACTTC
CASGFRQETQYF
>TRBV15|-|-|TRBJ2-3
TGTGCCACCAGCAGGAGAATTCGAATTGATACAGATACGCAGTATTTT
CATSRRIRIDTDTQYF
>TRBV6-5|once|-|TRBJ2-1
TGTGCCAGCAGCCGCGACAGTTTGGGGAATGAGCAGTTCTTC
CASSRDSLGNEQFF
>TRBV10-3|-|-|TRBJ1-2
TGTGCCATCAGTGAAAGGGGGGACTATGGCTACACCTTC
CAISERGDYGYTF
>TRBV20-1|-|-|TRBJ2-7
TGCAGTCCAGGGGAAACCTACGAGCAGTACTTC
CSPGETYEQYF
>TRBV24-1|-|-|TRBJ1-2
TGTGCCACCAGTGATGCCGACACATATGGCTACACCTTC
CATSDADTYGYTF
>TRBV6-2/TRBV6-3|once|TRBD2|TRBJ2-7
TGTGCCAGCAGTAAAACTAGCGGGGATCCCTACGAGCAGTACTTC
CASSKTSGDPYEQYF
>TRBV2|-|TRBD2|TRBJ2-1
TGTGCCAGCAGTCCACGGACTAGCGCGGATGAGCAGTTCTTC
CASSPRTSADEQFF
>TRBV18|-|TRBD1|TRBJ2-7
TGTGCCAGCTCACCACCCGAACAGGGGGCTTATTCCTACGAGCAGTACTTC
CASSPPEQGAYSYEQYF
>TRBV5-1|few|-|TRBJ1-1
TGCGCCAGCAGCTTTAAGGTGGCTCGTGCGGATTTGAACACTGAAGCTTTCTTT
CASSFKVARADLNTEAFF
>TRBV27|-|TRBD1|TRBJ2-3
TGTGCCAGCAGTCGAGGGGGCATTCAAACAGATACGCAGTATTTT
CASSRGGIQTDTQYF
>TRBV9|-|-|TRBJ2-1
TGTGCCAGCAGCGTAGGGGGGCTTGATGAGCAGTTCTTC
CASSVGGLDEQFF
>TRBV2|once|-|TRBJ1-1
TGTGCCAGCAGCCAAGGGGAGGGGGCTTTCTTT
CASSQGEGAFF